These T cell receptor beta chains were read from a single sample in a study of cytomegalovirus exposure and HLA in healthy donors. Assay: immunoSEQ multiplex PCR; the TCRdb copy retains only in-frame clones and omits some. This sample yields 90,000 to 120,000 clones, of which 73% are seen a single time; 7.8% belongs to the top ten. Material for sequencing was PBMCs. The receptors here all came from a man aged 30 to 45 in good health and CMV-seronegative. Both conserved end residues are part of each CDR3. Expanded clones get a size class; other rows say once, few or many, or leave the size out.

cdr3_aa	cdr3_length	v_call	j_call	clone_size
CASSPGKGGSPLHF	14	TRBV19	TRBJ1-6	NA
CASYPRTGASSPLHF	15	TRBV28	TRBJ1-6	NA
CASSFHSGNTIYF	13	TRBV28	TRBJ1-3	few
CASSGTSGRAEETQYF	16	TRBV6-1	TRBJ2-5	once
CASSPSGTVLYEQYF	15	TRBV5-1	TRBJ2-7	NA
CASSRLAGSGVQYF	14	TRBV2	TRBJ2-7	NA
CASSGRTAYYQPQHF	15	TRBV19	TRBJ1-5	NA
CASSEFGGAEKLFF	14	TRBV25-1	TRBJ1-4	NA
CATLAGDAPYEQYF	14	TRBV28	TRBJ2-7	NA
CATSPKDLNNEQFF	14	TRBV15	TRBJ2-1	NA
CASSLRTSGGQETQYF	16	TRBV5-6	TRBJ2-5	NA
CASSLGTSGRGEQFF	15	TRBV6-5	TRBJ2-1	NA
CASSPDRARDTQYF	14	TRBV11-2	TRBJ2-3	few
CASSEHPDRGISYEQYF	17	TRBV2	TRBJ2-7	NA
CASREGSGNTGELFF	15	TRBV25-1	TRBJ2-2	few
CASSEHGGRGANPYEQYF	18	TRBV6-1	TRBJ2-7	NA
CASSPQTGSTDTQYF	15	TRBV7-2	TRBJ2-3	few
CASSWGTDNQPQHF	14	TRBV5-5	TRBJ1-5	NA
CASSQVGTSGRAYEQYF	17	TRBV4-2	TRBJ2-7	NA
CASSLVGDSYEQYF	14	TRBV5-1	TRBJ2-7	NA
CASSSARTGGAYGYTF	16	TRBV27	TRBJ1-2	few
CASKVSAGTYEQYF	14	TRBV19	TRBJ2-7	NA
CASSSGTGASYNEQFF	16	TRBV7-3	TRBJ2-1	few
CASSLPKEGTTNYEQYF	17	TRBV4-1	TRBJ2-7	few
CASSAPGLAGPNTGELFF	18	TRBV7-9	TRBJ2-2	NA
CSALQAAHEQYF	12	TRBV29-1	NA	NA
CASRMGLAGQETQYF	15	TRBV6-1	TRBJ2-5	NA
CASSLIGTEADTQYF	15	TRBV7-3	TRBJ2-3	NA
CASSIEGQGWAKNIQYF	17	TRBV19	TRBJ2-4	NA
CASRLPGESSPLHF	14	TRBV19	TRBJ1-6	NA
CSVGQTRTEAFF	12	TRBV29-1	TRBJ1-1	NA
CASSQRPGALAGDTTDTQYF	20	TRBV4-1	TRBJ2-3	NA
CASSLDRDMDIQYF	14	TRBV7-8	TRBJ2-4	few
CASSPGQGTGELFF	14	TRBV5-4	TRBJ2-2	NA
CASSALGTGNEKLFF	15	TRBV5-1	TRBJ1-4	NA
CASSLKQGQGLLHIQYF	17	TRBV19	TRBJ2-4	NA
CASSQGPGSYPDTQYF	16	TRBV4-1	TRBJ2-3	NA
CASKRLEGTGELFF	14	TRBV6-5	TRBJ2-2	NA
CASSTTGNYGYTF	13	TRBV28	TRBJ1-2	few
CASRGQVEKQYF	12	TRBV28	TRBJ2-7	NA
CASSLGARNEQFF	13	TRBV7-8	TRBJ2-1	NA
CASSEESGEQYF	12	TRBV2	TRBJ2-7	few
CASSLVGDMGTGELFF	16	TRBV5-1	TRBJ2-2	NA
CASSLWGQDITSGANVLTF	19	TRBV5-1	TRBJ2-6	NA
CASNVAGPRETQYF	14	TRBV5-1	TRBJ2-5	few